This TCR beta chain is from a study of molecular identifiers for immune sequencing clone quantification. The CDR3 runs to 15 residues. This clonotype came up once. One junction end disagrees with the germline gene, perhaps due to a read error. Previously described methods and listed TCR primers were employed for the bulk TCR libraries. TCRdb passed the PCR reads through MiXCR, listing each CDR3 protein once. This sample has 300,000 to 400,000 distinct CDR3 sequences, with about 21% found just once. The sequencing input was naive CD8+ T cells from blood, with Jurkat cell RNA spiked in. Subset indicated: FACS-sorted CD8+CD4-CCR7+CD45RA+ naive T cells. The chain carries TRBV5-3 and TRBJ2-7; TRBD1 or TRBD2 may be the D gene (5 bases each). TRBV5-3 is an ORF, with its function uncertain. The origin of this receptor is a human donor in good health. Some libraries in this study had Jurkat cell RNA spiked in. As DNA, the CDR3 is TGTGCCAGCAGCCCCGGGGCGGGCCCCTCCTACGAGCAGTATTTC. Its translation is CASSPGAGPSYEQYF.